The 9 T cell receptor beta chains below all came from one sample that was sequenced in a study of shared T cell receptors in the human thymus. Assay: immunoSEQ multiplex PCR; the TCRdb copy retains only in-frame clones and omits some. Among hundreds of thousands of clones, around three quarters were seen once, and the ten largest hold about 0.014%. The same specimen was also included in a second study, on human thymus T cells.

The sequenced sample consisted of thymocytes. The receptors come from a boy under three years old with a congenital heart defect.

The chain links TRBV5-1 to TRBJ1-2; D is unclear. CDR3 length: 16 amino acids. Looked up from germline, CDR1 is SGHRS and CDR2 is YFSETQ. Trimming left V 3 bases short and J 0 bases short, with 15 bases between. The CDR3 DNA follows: TGCGCCAGCAGCTGGCGGCCAGATCAAGCTAACTATGGCTACACCTTC. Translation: CASSWRPDQANYGYTF. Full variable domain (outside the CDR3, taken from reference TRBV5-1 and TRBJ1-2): KAGVTQTPRYLIKTRGQQVTLSCSPISGHRSVSWYQQTPGQGLQFLFEYFSETQRNKGNFPGRFSGRQFSNSRSEMNVSTLELGDSALYLCASSWRPDQANYGYTFGSGTRLTVV.

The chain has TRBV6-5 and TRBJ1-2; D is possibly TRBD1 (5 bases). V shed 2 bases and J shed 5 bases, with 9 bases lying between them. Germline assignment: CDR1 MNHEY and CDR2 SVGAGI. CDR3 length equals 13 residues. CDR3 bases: TGTGCCAGCAGTTACGGGGGAGGGTATGGCTACACCTTC. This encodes CASSYGGGYGYTF.

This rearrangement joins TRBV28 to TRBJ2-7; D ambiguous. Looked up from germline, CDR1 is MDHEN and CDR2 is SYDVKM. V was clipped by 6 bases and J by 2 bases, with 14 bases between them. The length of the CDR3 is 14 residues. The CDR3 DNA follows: TGTGCCAGCAGCCTACTACCGCTGACCTACGAGCAGTACTTC. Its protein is CASSLLPLTYEQYF.

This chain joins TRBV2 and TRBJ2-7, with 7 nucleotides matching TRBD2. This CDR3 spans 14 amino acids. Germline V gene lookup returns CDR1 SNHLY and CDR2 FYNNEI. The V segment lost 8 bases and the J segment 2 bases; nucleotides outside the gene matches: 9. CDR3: CASGGGKRAYEQYF. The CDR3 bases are TGTGCCAGCGGGGGGGGGAAACGCGCCTACGAGCAGTACTTC.

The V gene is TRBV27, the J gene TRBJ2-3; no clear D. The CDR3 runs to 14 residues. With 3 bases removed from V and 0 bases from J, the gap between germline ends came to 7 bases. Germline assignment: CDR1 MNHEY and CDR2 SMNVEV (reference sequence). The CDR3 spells CASSFAESTDTQYF. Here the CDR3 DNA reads TGTGCCAGCAGTTTCGCGGAGAGCACAGATACGCAGTATTTT.

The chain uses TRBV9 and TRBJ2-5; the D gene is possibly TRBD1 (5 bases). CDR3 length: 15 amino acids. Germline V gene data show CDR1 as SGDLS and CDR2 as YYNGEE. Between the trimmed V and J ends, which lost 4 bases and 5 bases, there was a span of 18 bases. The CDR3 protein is CASSSQWAGHETQYF. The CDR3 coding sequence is TGTGCCAGCAGCTCCCAGTGGGCAGGGCATGAGACCCAGTACTTC. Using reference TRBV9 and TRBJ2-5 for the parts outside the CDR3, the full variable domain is DSGVTQTPKHLITATGQRVTLRCSPRSGDLSVYWYQQSLDQGLQFLIQYYNGEERAKGNILERFSAQQFPDLHSELNLSSLELGDSALYFCASSSQWAGHETQYFGPGTRLLVL.

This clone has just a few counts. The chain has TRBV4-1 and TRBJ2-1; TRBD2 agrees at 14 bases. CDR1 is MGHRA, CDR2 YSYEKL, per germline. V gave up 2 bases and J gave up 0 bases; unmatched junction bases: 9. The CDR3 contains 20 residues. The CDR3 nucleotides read TGCGCCAGCAGCCAACTCCCAGAAGGGACTAGCGGGAGCTCCTACAATGAGCAGTTCTTC. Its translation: CASSQLPEGTSGSSYNEQFF.

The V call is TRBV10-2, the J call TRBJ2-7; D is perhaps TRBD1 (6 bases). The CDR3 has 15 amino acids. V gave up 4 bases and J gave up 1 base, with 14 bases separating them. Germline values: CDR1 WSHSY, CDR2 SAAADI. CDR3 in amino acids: CASSGAQGRSYEQYF. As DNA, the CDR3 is TGCGCCAGCAGTGGAGCGCAGGGGCGATCCTACGAGCAGTACTTC.

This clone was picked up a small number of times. As DNA, the CDR3 is TGTGCCAGCAGAAAGCTGGGACAGGGGGCGCGAGAGCAGTACTTC. Translating gives CASRKLGQGAREQYF. This chain uses TRBV6-1 with TRBJ2-7; 12 bases fit TRBD1. The CDR3 has 15 residues. Trimming took 6 bases from V and 7 from J; bases not matched to a gene: 10. CDR1 and CDR2 from the germline V gene are MNHNS and SASEGT.